This entry describes one T cell receptor beta chain. These data are taken from a study of blood T cell repertoires in COVID-19. This table comes from immunoSEQ multiplex PCR, and its TCRdb copy is limited to in-frame clones, with some not included. The sample shows about 250,000 clones, about 80% of them seen only once. Trimming removed 6 bases from V and 5 bases from J; junction bases left unmatched: 5. Germline CDR1 LNHDA, CDR2 SQIVND (reference sequence). The CDR3 contains 14 residues. The receptor's source is a person aged 70 to 85 with COVID-19, enrolled during active disease. The chain is built from TRBV19 and TRBJ2-7; 12 bases agree with TRBD2. The sequencing input was peripheral blood. The CDR3 protein is CASSPSGRANEQYF. In DNA, the CDR3 is TGTGCCAGTAGCCCTAGCGGGAGGGCGAACGAGCAGTACTTC.